The clone carrying this T cell receptor beta chain was picked up many times. Its antigen is still unknown. TCRdb ran MiXCR on the reads and lists one entry per CDR3 protein. Here the sample spans about 360,000 distinct CDR3 sequences, about a sixth being singletons. The sample is drawn from a study of T cell repertoires in cytomegalovirus infection. Overall study: The public TCR beta signatures pointed to both CMV infection and matching HLA type. Overall study findings and caveats: Ex vivo responses were dominated by HLA-C-restricted CMV-specific TCR beta clonotypes. Cumulative frequency of public TCR beta families picked out carriers of CMV plus the relevant HLA.

This CDR3 region has 16 residues. V lost 7 bases and J lost 8; bases outside the gene matches: 16. Germline V lookup: CDR1 SGHTA, CDR2 FQGNSA. The chain joins TRBV7-2 to TRBJ2-1; 8 nucleotides agree with TRBD2. The receptor was derived from a human donor in good health (CMV status not recorded). Some clones in this sample may be carry-over from other donors' samples. The sample consisted of PBMCs. CDR3 region: CASNQARGAIQDEQFF. In nucleotides, the CDR3 is TGTGCCAGCAATCAGGCGCGGGGGGCGATTCAGGATGAGCAGTTCTTC.